A selection of T cell receptor beta chains follows, all from one sample in a study of T-cell memory formation after mild COVID-19. TCRdb reprocessed the 5' RACE reads with MiXCR, giving one entry per CDR3 protein. The data hold hundreds of thousands of distinct CDR3 sequences, with about 13% observed a single time. The sequenced sample consisted of PBMCs or a T cell subset sorted from them (not recorded which). These receptors originate from a man aged 18 to 30 who had mild COVID-19 (a few samples of this study predate the infection). Cell type and time point are not known. CDR3s include the opening cysteine and the closing phenylalanine or tryptophan. D genes are given only for firm matches. Size values are once, few and many counts, or a class for expanded clones, and some rows have none.

TRBJ2-1 TRBV11-2 TRBD2 - TGTGCCAGCACCCGACCCGGGACTATGCGGATCTCCTACAATGAGCAGTTCTTC CASTRPGTMRISYNEQFF
TRBJ1-2 TRBV12-3/TRBV12-4 - few TGTGCCAGCAGGACGGACGGTTATGGCTACACCTTC CASRTDGYGYTF
TRBJ2-3 TRBV5-1 TRBD1 few TGCGCCAGCAGCATGGACAGGGGAAGCACAGATACGCAGTATTTT CASSMDRGSTDTQYF
TRBJ2-2 TRBV6-2/TRBV6-3 TRBD1 - TGTGCCAGCAGTTCTTACCAGGGGGCGAACACCGGGGAGCTGTTTTTT CASSSYQGANTGELFF
TRBJ2-7 TRBV11-2 - - TGTGCCAGCAGAGATCTTTATTCAGGGGTTTACGAGCAGTACTTC CASRDLYSGVYEQYF
TRBJ2-7 TRBV5-1 - many TGCGCCAGCAGCTTGGATGGGAGCGAGCAGTACTTC CASSLDGSEQYF
TRBJ2-3 TRBV2 - - TGTGCCAGCAGTGTGGAGGGGGACGCAGATACGCAGTATTTT CASSVEGDADTQYF
TRBJ2-3 TRBV7-2 TRBD2 - TGTGCCAGCAGCTTAGTATCCGGGGGGGCCACAGATACGCAGTATTTT CASSLVSGGATDTQYF
TRBJ2-5 TRBV6-5 - - TGTGCCAGCAGAACCCAGATCCAAGAGACCCAGTACTTC CASRTQIQETQYF
TRBJ1-4 TRBV4-1 TRBD1 few TGCGCCAGCAGCCAAGGGGGGGAACTCGACAGGGAGTTGTTTTTT CASSQGGELDRELFF
TRBJ2-1 TRBV4-1 - - TGCGCCAGCAGCCATGGTGGGGGGTACAATGAGCAGTTCTTC CASSHGGGYNEQFF
TRBJ2-4 TRBV4-1 - - TGCGCCAGCAGCCAAGAGTCCGATCGCATTCAGTACTTC CASSQESDRIQYF
TRBJ2-7 TRBV7-8 TRBD1 - TGTGCCAGCAGGGGGATCTGGGACAGGTTTTACTTC CASRGIWDRFYF
TRBJ2-3 TRBV7-2 - many TGTGCCAGCAGCTTAGCTGGGGGAAACACAGATACGCAGTATTTT CASSLAGGNTDTQYF
TRBJ2-7 TRBV20-1 - - TGCAGTGCTTTTCCCTTGGGGGCCAACGGGGACGAGCAGTACTTC CSAFPLGANGDEQYF
TRBJ2-1 TRBV15 - many TGTGCCACCAGCAGAGATAATGGGGTAAGCGAGCAGTTCTTC CATSRDNGVSEQFF
TRBJ1-1 TRBV7-2 - - TGTGCCAGCAGCGAGTCGGGGGCGCTTACCTTCATGAACACTGAAGCTTTCTTT CASSESGALTFMNTEAFF
TRBJ2-7 TRBV12-3/TRBV12-4 - few TGTGCCAGCACCCCCACCCCTTTAGGGGAGCAGTACTTC CASTPTPLGEQYF
TRBJ1-2 TRBV6-6 TRBD1 - TGTGCCAGCAGTCATGACTGGACAGGGAAAAACTATGGCTACACCTTC CASSHDWTGKNYGYTF
TRBJ2-4 TRBV20-1 - few TGCAGTGCTAGAGGCTACAGGGGACTAGCCAAAAACATTCAGTACTTC CSARGYRGLAKNIQYF
TRBJ2-5 TRBV18 - many TGTGCCAGCTCATCACTGATAAAAGAGACCCAGTACTTC CASSSLIKETQYF
TRBJ2-3 TRBV12-3/TRBV12-4 TRBD2 - TGTGCCAGCAGTTTCTGGGGGGGTGGAGATACGCAGTATTTT CASSFWGGGDTQYF
TRBJ2-1 TRBV5-6 TRBD2 few TGTGCCAGCAGCCGTACTAGCGGGGTGAGTAGTGAGCAGTTCTTC CASSRTSGVSSEQFF
TRBJ2-3 TRBV5-6 TRBD2 many TGTGCCAGCAGCTTGTTACTAGCGGGCACAGATACGCAGTATTTT CASSLLLAGTDTQYF
TRBJ1-5 TRBV12-3/TRBV12-4 - many TGTGCCAGCAGCGCGGACAGCAATCAGCCCCAGCATTTT CASSADSNQPQHF
TRBJ1-6 TRBV5-1 - - TGCGCCAGCAGCTTGGCGGTACAGAGGGGTTCACCCCTCCACTTT CASSLAVQRGSPLHF
TRBJ2-5 TRBV2 TRBD2 - TGTGCCAGCAGTGATGGACTAGCGGGGGGCTCAGAGACCCAGTACTTC CASSDGLAGGSETQYF
TRBJ2-1 TRBV7-9 TRBD1 - TGTGCCAGCAGCGGCCGGGACAGATACAATGAGCAGTTCTTC CASSGRDRYNEQFF
TRBJ1-2 TRBV29-1 - - TGCAGCGCCTTTGAGGTTGGGATTAGTGGCTACACCTTC CSAFEVGISGYTF
TRBJ2-1 TRBV5-4 - many TGTGCCAGCAGCTTGGCCTACAATGAGCAGTTCTTC CASSLAYNEQFF